The entry below describes one T cell receptor (beta chain). No antigen is known for it. Base quality data are lacking; no much larger clone is found one base away. This record belongs to a study of shared clonotypes between healthy human individuals (dated by TCRdb to the early 2020s). In the study overall: A couple of women and a few men aged 18 to 49 years were included in the cohort. For each donor, CD4 naive and CD4 memory were each given three plates, CD8 naive was given two plates, and CD8 memory was given one plate. The study deeply sequenced blood TCR repertoires of about 5 healthy adults to estimate repertoire size and the extent of clonotype sharing between individuals. To increase sequencing depth and limit assay-specific biases, different laboratories used diverse techniques to prepare libraries and sequence TCR repertoires. Between about 0.9 and 10 billion PBMCs per donor were obtained by leukapheresis.

TCR CDR3 regions were amplified from genomic DNA by multiplex PCR using the deep immunoSEQ assay. For each cell subset, the extracted genomic DNA was distributed evenly across all wells of several immunoSEQ 96-well plates, and each plate served as one replicate. For sorted subsets, around 200 ng genomic DNA, equal to 25,000 to 35,000 T cell genomes, was loaded into each replicate PCR. The purified libraries were quantified using a Qubit 3.0 fluorometer, sized with a Bioanalyzer 2100, and then quantified again using the KAPA Library Quantification kit. Every immunoSEQ 96-well plate was sequenced on a separate single-read 150-cycle Illumina NextSeq 550 flow cell. The original methods were these. The immunoSEQ output contained only junctional sequences without quality scores, so filtering could not match that applied to full-length reads. To assign V/J genes and CDR3, sequences were annotated against IMGT germline references using PyIR, a Python wrapper for IgBLAST v1.9. Reads were filtered out if the reads had weak V/J assignments (E-value above 1e-6), no CDR3, stop codons, out-of-frame junctions, or ambiguous translated residues. A V3J clonotype was defined by an identical inferred V gene, J gene, and CDR3 amino acid sequence. To compute the percentage overlap between repertoires, the number of shared unique clonotypes was divided by the size of the smaller repertoire. Three approaches were used to assess repertoire richness: RTK rarefaction, the Chao1 estimator, and Recon v2.1 estimates of unobserved clonotypes. OLGA was used to compute generation probabilities for all TCRbeta clonotypes that the gDNA method yielded from four donors. The source is immuneACCESS, and TCRdb retained only in-frame sequences with V and J called. Part of the clones is not carried over; for the studies checked, unresolved V genes explain less than half of this, and the remainder is unexplained. That table furnishes V, J and clone size, whereas the DNA furnished D and trimming. The sample contains about 1.5 million clones, under 99% of them found a single time. The ten largest clones add up to 0.4% to 0.45% of the sample.

The donors were healthy, HIV-negative adults with no recently reported acute infections or vaccinations. Every donor was a Caucasian adult residing in Nashville, Tennessee, USA. CD4+ T cells were enriched by magnetic negative selection, after which naive cells were positively selected on CD45RA and the negative fraction was taken as the memory subset. Blood was obtained by leukapheresis, after which PBMCs were separated by Ficoll-Histopaque density gradient centrifugation and cryopreserved in liquid nitrogen vapor phase. Purity and quantity of every magnetically sorted T cell population were checked by analytical flow cytometry. Genomic DNA was isolated from every sorted fraction and measured by UV absorbance on a Nanodrop 2000c. Reading from cysteine to phenylalanine, the CDR3 counts 16 amino acids. Just the 48-base CDR3 DNA is kept, in frame starting at base 1. The V end loses 3 bases and the J end loses 1 base, and a stretch of 14 bases separates them. CDR1 and CDR2 are drawn from the germline V gene: LGHNA, YNFKEQ.

General findings and caveats noted by the study authors: Because the study included only a small number of donors, the genetic and exposure-history diversity represented was limited. Rarefaction of sorted-subset datasets indicated incomplete sequencing despite the large sequencing depth. About 5% of naive CD4, 3.5% of naive CD8, around 2.3% of memory CD4, and 0.4% of memory CD8 clonotypes were shared across several donors. Larger estimated clonotype richness was generally found for naive subsets than for memory subsets. Sampling was restricted to blood, and TCR repertoires in tissue are likely to differ from TCR repertoires in blood. Compared with non-shared clonotypes, clonotypes shared by all four sorted-subset donors had higher generation probabilities. Pairwise subsampling led to the expectation that sequencing depth would affect the degree of clonotype sharing among donors.

The rearrangement combines TRBV4-2 with TRBJ2-3; there is no confident call for the D gene. The sample taken for sequencing was naive CD4+ T cells sorted from blood. What this sample's cell subset or site label stands for: CD45RA+ positively selected. The sequence derives from a man aged 30-40 years in good health. The CDR3 protein: CASSHGEPVRTDTQYF. The nucleotide sequence reads TGTGCCAGCAGCCACGGTGAGCCGGTCCGCACAGATACGCAGTATTTT.